This entry lists 17 T cell receptor beta chains sequenced from one sample in a study of shared clonotypes between healthy human individuals. Method: immunoSEQ multiplex PCR; TCRdb's copy keeps in-frame clones and lacks some. This sample carries about 2.1 million clones, roughly 91% of them seen once, and the ten largest clones take around 1.7%. Terminally differentiated effector memory CD45RA+ cells were excluded from the naive CD8 cells, which were CD45RO-negative and positively selected for CCR7. Sequencing input: naive CD8+ T cells from PBMCs. The receptors derive from a man aged 18-30 years in good health. Some clones in this sample may be carry-over from other donors' samples.

Ten or more counts support this clone. V usage is TRBV7-2 and J usage is TRBJ2-7; possibly TRBD1 or TRBD2 for D (5 bases each). The CDR3 totals 14 residues. V shed 2 bases and J shed 2 bases, with 10 bases lying between them. Germline V lookup: CDR1 SGHTA, CDR2 FQGNSA. CDR3 protein: CASSLPGGTYEQYF. The CDR3, as DNA: TGTGCCAGCAGCTTACCTGGGGGAACCTACGAGCAGTACTTC.

Notes on this clone: This sample includes further DNA sequences coding for the same CDR3. The chain employs TRBV2 and TRBJ1-1; TRBD1 matches at 7 bases. This CDR3 has 14 residues. The J segment lost 2 bases and the V segment lost 4 bases, leaving 4 bases of the junction unmatched. Per germline, CDR1 SNHLY and CDR2 FYNNEI. CDR3 residues: CASSVRQGNTEAFF. The CDR3 DNA follows: TGTGCCAGCAGTGTGAGACAGGGAAACACTGAAGCTTTCTTT.

The rearrangement links TRBV11-2 to TRBJ1-1, with D tentatively TRBD1 (6 bases). This CDR3 is 15 amino acids long. V was shortened by 5 bases and J by 6 bases, with 19 bases between the two germline ends. Germline lookup yields CDR1 SGHAT and CDR2 FQNNGV. The CDR3 region is CASSLTRGNSAEAFF. DNA of the CDR3: TGTGCCAGCAGCCTCACGAGGGGGAATAGTGCTGAAGCTTTCTTT.

J is TRBJ2-1 and V is TRBV9, with TRBD2 matching over 10 bases. This CDR3 comprises 14 residues. J was trimmed by 9 bases and V by 3 bases; bases with no gene match: 6. In germline, CDR1 is SGDLS, CDR2 YYNGEE. DNA for the CDR3: TGTGCCAGCAGCGCCGGGTCTAGCGGGAGTGAGCAGTTCTTC. Protein product: CASSAGSSGSEQFF.

The V call is TRBV13, the J call TRBJ2-3; D gene uncertain. The germline CDR1 and CDR2 sequences are PRHDT and FYEKMQ (reference sequence). CDR3 size: 14 residues. Trimming left V 5 bases short and J 6 bases short, with 15 bases between. DNA of the CDR3: TGTGCCAGCAGCCCACGTTCCCTCCCGGATACGCAGTATTTT. This encodes CASSPRSLPDTQYF. The whole variable domain, remainder taken from reference TRBV13 and TRBJ2-3, is AAGVIQSPRHLIKEKRETATLKCYPIPRHDTVYWYQQGPGQDPQFLISFYEKMQSDKGSIPDRFSAQQFSDYHSELNMSSLELGDSALYFCASSPRSLPDTQYFGPGTRLTVL.

This chain links TRBV7-9 with TRBJ2-7; no clear D. Trimming took off 5 bases at V and 6 bases at J, with 8 bases between the two ends. CDR3 size: 11 residues. CDR1 and CDR2 from the germline V gene are SEHNR and FQNEAQ (reference sequence). In DNA form, the CDR3 reads TGTGCCAGCAGCCGATGGGGCGAGCAGTACTTC. Amino acid sequence: CASSRWGEQYF.

The gene calls are TRBV10-2 and TRBJ1-2; 10 positions agree with TRBD1. V shed 4 bases and J 6 bases; nucleotides not matched to a gene: 11. The CDR3 has 16 residues. Germline CDR1 is WSHSY and CDR2 is SAAADI. CDR3 DNA: TGCGCCAGCAGTGTCAATGTGGCGGGGACAGGGGATGGCTACACCTTC. Translated, it gives CASSVNVAGTGDGYTF.

The rearrangement uses TRBV10-1 and TRBJ2-7; D is undetermined. CDR1 is WNHNN and CDR2 is SYGVQD in the germline V gene (reference sequence). This CDR3 is 14 amino acids long. V shed 3 bases and J shed 4 bases, with 13 bases lying between them. The CDR3: CASSDRNTVYEQYF. In nucleotides, the CDR3 is TGCGCCAGCAGTGACCGGAACACGGTTTACGAGCAGTACTTC.

V and J are TRBV7-9 and TRBJ1-5; no clear D gene. The CDR3 consists of 12 residues. Germline values: CDR1 SEHNR, CDR2 FQNEAQ (reference sequence). V was clipped by 1 base and J by 9 bases, with 7 bases between them. The CDR3 nucleotides are TGTGCCAGCAGCTTAGGAGTCGGGCCCCAGCATTTT. Its protein product is CASSLGVGPQHF.

On this clone: Different DNA sequences within this sample yield the same CDR3. The rearrangement uses TRBV5-1 and TRBJ2-7; 13 nucleotides match TRBD2. Germline CDR1 and CDR2: SGHRS and YFSETQ. The CDR3 runs 16 residues. Trimming cost V 4 bases and J 4 bases; bases outside gene matches: 8. CDR3 sequence reads: CASSPGLAGVSYEQYF. The CDR3 DNA follows: TGCGCCAGCAGCCCCGGACTAGCGGGAGTTTCGTACGAGCAGTACTTC.

The chain links TRBV5-1 to TRBJ2-3; TRBD1 is a possible D gene (5 bases). The CDR3 is 15 amino acids. Trimming pared 2 bases from V and 2 bases from J, leaving 12 bases between. Per germline, CDR1 SGHRS and CDR2 YFSETQ. This CDR3 reads CASSFGATHTDTQYF. The CDR3 region has the DNA TGCGCCAGCAGCTTTGGGGCAACCCACACAGATACGCAGTATTTT.

The CDR3 DNA sequence: TGTGCCAGCACTCAAAGGGCGGGAGCAGCCCCGGAGACCCAGTACTTC. Its translation: CASTQRAGAAPETQYF. V is TRBV27 and J is TRBJ2-5, with 7 positions matching TRBD2. The CDR3 is made up of 16 amino acids. J was trimmed by 5 bases and V by 7 bases; bases with no gene match: 16. CDR1 and CDR2 from the germline V gene are MNHEY and SMNVEV (reference sequence).

The gene calls are TRBV11-2 and TRBJ1-1; D may be TRBD1 (5 bases). CDR1 is SGHAT, CDR2 FQNNGV, per germline. With 4 bases removed from V and 3 bases from J, the gap between germline ends came to 15 bases. The CDR3 contains 15 residues. The CDR3 DNA is TGTGCCAGCAGCTCGCAGGACAAGGTGTACACTGAAGCTTTCTTT. It is translated as CASSSQDKVYTEAFF.

The chain recombines TRBV10-3 with TRBJ1-1, with D perhaps TRBD1 (6 bases). This CDR3 comprises 15 residues. CDR1 is ENHRY, CDR2 SYGVKD, per germline. Deletions cut 3 bases from V and 1 base from J, with 12 bases between. This chain's CDR3 is CAISDSGQRNTEAFF. In DNA, the CDR3 is TGTGCCATCAGTGATTCTGGACAGAGGAACACTGAAGCTTTCTTT.

This rearrangement joins TRBV15 to TRBJ2-7; weak D call: TRBD2 (6 bases). The V end lost 5 bases, the J end lost 0 bases, and 14 bases lay between the germline ends. The germline V gene encodes CDR1 LNHNV and CDR2 YYDKDF (reference sequence). The CDR3 consists of 15 residues. This CDR3 is CATSPRDHNSYEQYF. DNA of the CDR3: TGTGCCACCAGCCCGCGGGACCACAACTCCTACGAGCAGTACTTC. Looking up the rest from reference TRBV15 and TRBJ2-7 gives the full variable domain: DAMVIQNPRYQVTQFGKPVTLSCSQTLNHNVMYWYQQKSSQAPKLLFHYYDKDFNNEADTPDNFQSRRPNTSFCFLDIRSPGLGDTAMYLCATSPRDHNSYEQYFGPGTRLTVT.

The genes are TRBV28 and TRBJ2-7; 10 positions match TRBD2. The CDR3 runs to 15 residues. The V and J ends lost 4 bases and 4 bases, in that order; junction bases with no gene match: 7. Germline CDR1 reads MDHEN; CDR2 reads SYDVKM. The chain's CDR3 is CASSWGAGGPYEQYF. The DNA of the CDR3 is TGTGCCAGCAGTTGGGGAGCGGGAGGGCCGTACGAGCAGTACTTC.

The chain joins TRBV4-2 to TRBJ2-2; D not certain. The V and J ends lost 0 bases and 3 bases respectively, with 8 bases between them. CDR1 and CDR2 (germline): LGHNA, YNFKEQ. The CDR3 covers 15 residues. CDR3 region: CASSQEGRYTGELFF. The CDR3 region has the DNA TGTGCCAGCAGCCAAGAGGGAAGGTACACCGGGGAGCTGTTTTTT.